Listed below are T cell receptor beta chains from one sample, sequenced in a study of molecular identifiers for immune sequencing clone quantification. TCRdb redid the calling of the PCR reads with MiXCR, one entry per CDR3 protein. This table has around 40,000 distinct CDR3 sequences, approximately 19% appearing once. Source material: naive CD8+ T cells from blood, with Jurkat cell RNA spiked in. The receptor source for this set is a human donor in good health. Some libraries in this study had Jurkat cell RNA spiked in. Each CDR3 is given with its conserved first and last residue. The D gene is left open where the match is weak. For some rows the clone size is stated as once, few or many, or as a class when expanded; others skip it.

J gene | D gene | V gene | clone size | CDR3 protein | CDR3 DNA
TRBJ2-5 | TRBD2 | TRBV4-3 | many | CASSQDREREKGETQYF | TGCGCCAGCAGCCAAGATCGGGAGCGGGAGAAGGGTGAGACCCAGTACTTC
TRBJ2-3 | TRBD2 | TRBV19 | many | CATYSGGAPDTQYF | TGTGCCACCTATAGCGGGGGGGCCCCAGATACGCAGTATTTT
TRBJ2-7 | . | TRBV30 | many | CAWSGQSYEQYF | TGTGCCTGGAGTGGGCAGTCCTACGAGCAGTACTTC
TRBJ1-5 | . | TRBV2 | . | CASSQPPGNQPQHF | TGTGCCAGCAGCCAGCCCCCCGGCAATCAGCCCCAGCATTTT
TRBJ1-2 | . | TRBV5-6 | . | CASSLEGVSNYGYTF | TGTGCCAGCAGCTTGGAAGGGGTTTCTAACTATGGCTACACCTTC
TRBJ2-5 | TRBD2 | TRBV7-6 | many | CASSLDHPGLAAQETQYF | TGTGCCAGCAGCTTAGATCATCCGGGACTAGCGGCACAAGAGACCCAGTACTTC
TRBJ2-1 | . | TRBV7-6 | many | CASSLGTALDEQFF | TGTGCCAGCAGCTTAGGTACAGCGTTGGATGAGCAGTTCTTC
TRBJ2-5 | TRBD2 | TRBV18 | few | CASSPPSSGPEETQYF | TGTGCCAGCTCACCACCGTCTAGCGGGCCAGAGGAGACCCAGTACTTC
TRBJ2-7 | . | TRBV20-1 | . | CSASPVNEQYF | TGCAGTGCTAGCCCCGTCAACGAGCAGTACTTC
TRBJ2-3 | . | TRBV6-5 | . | CASGYSVDATDTQYF | TGTGCCAGCGGTTACTCTGTGGATGCCACAGATACGCAGTATTTC
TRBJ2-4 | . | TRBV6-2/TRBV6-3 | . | CASSTRGLNTQYF | TGTGCCAGCAGTACACGGGGGCTCAACACCCAGTACTTC
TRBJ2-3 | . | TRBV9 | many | CASSPMATKPDTQYF | TGTGCCAGCAGCCCGATGGCTACTAAACCAGATACGCAGTATTTT
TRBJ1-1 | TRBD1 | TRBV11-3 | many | CASSFGTGTEAFF | TGTGCCAGCAGCTTTGGGACAGGCACTGAAGCTTTCTTT
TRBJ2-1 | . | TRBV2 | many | CASSEARSREQFF | TGTGCCAGCAGTGAAGCGAGGTCCCGTGAGCAGTTCTTC
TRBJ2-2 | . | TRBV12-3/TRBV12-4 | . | CASSPSLGYPNTGELFF | TGTGCCAGCAGTCCCTCCTTGGGCTACCCGAACACCGGGGAGCTGTTTTTT
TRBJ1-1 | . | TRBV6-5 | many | CASSPFKRNTEAFF | TGTGCCAGCAGTCCCTTCAAAAGAAACACTGAAGCTTTCTTT
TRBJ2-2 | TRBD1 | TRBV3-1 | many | CASSIRDRGTGELFF | TGTGCCAGCAGCATCCGGGACAGGGGCACCGGGGAGCTGTTTTTT
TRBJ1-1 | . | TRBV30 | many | CAWSVLGGTEAFF | TGTGCCTGGAGTGTATTGGGGGGCACTGAAGCTTTCTTT
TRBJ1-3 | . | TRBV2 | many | CASSDSATPGNTIYF | TGTGCCAGCAGTGACTCCGCCACCCCTGGAAACACCATATATTTT
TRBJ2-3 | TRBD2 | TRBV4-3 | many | CASSQEGRRGSGTDTQYF | TGCGCCAGCAGCCAAGAGGGGAGGCGGGGGTCGGGCACAGATACGCAGTATTTT
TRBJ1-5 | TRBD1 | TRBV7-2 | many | CASSLVEGAHQPQHF | TGTGCCAGCAGCTTAGTAGAGGGGGCGCATCAGCCCCAGCATTTT
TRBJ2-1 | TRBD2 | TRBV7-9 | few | CASSLGGGGSYNEQFF | TGTGCCAGCAGCTTGGGGGGGGGAGGGAGCTACAATGAGCAGTTCTTC
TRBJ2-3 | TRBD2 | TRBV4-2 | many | CASSQELASSTDTQYF | TGTGCCAGCAGCCAGGAACTAGCGTCGAGCACAGATACGCAGTATTTT
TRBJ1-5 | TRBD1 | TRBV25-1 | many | CASSDGQGGQPQHF | TGTGCCAGCAGTGATGGACAGGGAGGTCAGCCCCAGCATTTT
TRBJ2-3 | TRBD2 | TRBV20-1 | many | CSAFKRGSTDTQYF | TGCAGTGCTTTTAAGCGGGGGAGCACAGATACGCAGTATTTT
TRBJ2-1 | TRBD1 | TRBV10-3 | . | CATSGTGGQDEQFF | TGTGCCACCTCCGGGACAGGGGGCCAAGATGAGCAGTTCTTC
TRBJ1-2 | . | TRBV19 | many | CASSMSNRVQVGYTF | TGTGCCAGTAGTATGTCGAACAGGGTGCAAGTCGGCTACACCTTC
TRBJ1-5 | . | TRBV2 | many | CASSPVGAAYSNQPQHF | TGTGCCAGCAGTCCCGTTGGGGCTGCCTATAGCAATCAGCCCCAGCATTTT
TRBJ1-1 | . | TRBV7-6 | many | CASSSREIAEAFF | TGTGCCAGCAGCTCCAGGGAAATCGCTGAAGCTTTCTTT
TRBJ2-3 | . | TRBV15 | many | CATSGTSSSTDTQYF | TGTGCCACCAGCGGCACTAGCAGTAGCACAGATACGCAGTATTTT